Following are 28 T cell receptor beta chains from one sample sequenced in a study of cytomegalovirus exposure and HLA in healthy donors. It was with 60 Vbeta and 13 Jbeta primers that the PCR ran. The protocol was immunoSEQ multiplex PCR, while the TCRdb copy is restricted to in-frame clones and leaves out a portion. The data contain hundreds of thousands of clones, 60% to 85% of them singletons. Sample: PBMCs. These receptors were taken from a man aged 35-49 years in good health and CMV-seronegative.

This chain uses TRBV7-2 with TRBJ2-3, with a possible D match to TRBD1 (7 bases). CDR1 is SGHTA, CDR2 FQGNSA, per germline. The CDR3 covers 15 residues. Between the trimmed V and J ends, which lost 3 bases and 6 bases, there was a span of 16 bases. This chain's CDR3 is CASSFVGGRGDTQYF. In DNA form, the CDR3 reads TGTGCCAGCAGCTTCGTAGGGGGCCGGGGGGATACGCAGTATTTT.

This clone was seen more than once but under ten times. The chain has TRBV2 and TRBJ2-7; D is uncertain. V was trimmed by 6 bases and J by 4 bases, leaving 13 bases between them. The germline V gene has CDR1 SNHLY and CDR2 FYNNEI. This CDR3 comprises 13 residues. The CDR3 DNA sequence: TGTGCCAGCAGAATTAACCGCGCTTACGAGCAGTACTTC. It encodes CASRINRAYEQYF.

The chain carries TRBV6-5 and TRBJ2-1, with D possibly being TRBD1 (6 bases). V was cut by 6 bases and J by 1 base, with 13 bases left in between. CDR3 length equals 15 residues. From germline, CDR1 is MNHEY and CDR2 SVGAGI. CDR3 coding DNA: TGTGCCAGCAGCTTTGGACAGCCTTCCTACAATGAGCAGTTCTTC. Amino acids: CASSFGQPSYNEQFF.

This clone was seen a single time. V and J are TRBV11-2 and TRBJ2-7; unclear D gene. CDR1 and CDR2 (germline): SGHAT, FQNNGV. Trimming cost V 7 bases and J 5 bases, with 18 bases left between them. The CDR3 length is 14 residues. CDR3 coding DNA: TGTGCCAGCACCTCTCTAGGTACCCCTGACGAGCAGTACTTC. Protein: CASTSLGTPDEQYF.

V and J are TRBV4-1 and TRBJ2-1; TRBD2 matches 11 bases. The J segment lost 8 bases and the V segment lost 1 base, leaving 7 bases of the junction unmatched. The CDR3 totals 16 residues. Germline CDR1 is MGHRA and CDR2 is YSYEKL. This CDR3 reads CASSQAGLAVWDEQFF. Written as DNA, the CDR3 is TGCGCCAGCAGCCAAGCGGGACTAGCGGTATGGGATGAGCAGTTCTTC.

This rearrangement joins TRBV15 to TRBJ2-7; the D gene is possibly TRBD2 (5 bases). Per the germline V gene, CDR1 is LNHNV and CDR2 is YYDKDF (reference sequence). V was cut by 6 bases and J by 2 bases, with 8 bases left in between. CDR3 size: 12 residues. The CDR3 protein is CATSVGTYEQYF. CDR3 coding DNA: TGTGCCACCAGTGTCGGGACCTACGAGCAGTACTTC.

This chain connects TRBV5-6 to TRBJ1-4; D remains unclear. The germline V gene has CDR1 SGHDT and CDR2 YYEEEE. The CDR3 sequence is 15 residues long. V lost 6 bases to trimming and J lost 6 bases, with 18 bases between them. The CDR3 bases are TGTGCCAGCACGGTTAATGAGTTGCGGCATGAAAAACTGTTTTTT. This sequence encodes CASTVNELRHEKLFF.

CDR3 in DNA: TGTGCCAGCAGCCTCAGACAGGCTGAAGCTTTCTTT. Protein product: CASSLRQAEAFF. V is TRBV5-6 and J is TRBJ1-1, with D perhaps matching TRBD1 (6 bases). The CDR3 contains 12 residues. Trimming cost V 4 bases and J 6 bases, with 10 bases left between them. Germline V lookup: CDR1 SGHDT, CDR2 YYEEEE.

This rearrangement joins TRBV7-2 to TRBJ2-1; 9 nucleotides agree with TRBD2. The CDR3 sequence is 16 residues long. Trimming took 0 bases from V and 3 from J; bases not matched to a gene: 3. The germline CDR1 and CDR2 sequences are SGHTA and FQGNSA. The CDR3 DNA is TGTGCCAGCAGCTTAGCGGGCGGGGGGGGCTACAATGAGCAGTTCTTC. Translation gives CASSLAGGGGYNEQFF.

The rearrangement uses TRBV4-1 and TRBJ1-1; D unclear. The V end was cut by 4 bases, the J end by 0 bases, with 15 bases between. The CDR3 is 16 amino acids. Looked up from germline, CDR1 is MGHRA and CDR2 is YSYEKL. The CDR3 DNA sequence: TGCGCCAGCAGCCCAACGAAACAGACCTTGAACACTGAAGCTTTCTTT. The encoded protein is CASSPTKQTLNTEAFF.

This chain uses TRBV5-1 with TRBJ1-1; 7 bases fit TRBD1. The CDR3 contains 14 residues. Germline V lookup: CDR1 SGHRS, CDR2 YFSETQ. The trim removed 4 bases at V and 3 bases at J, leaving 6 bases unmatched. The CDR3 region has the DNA TGCGCCAGCAGCCCTGGGACAGCGGACACTGAAGCTTTCTTT. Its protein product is CASSPGTADTEAFF.

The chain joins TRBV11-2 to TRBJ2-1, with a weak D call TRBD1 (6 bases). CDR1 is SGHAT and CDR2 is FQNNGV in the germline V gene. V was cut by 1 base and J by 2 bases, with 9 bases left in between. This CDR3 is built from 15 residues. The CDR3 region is CASSLGGTPYNEQFF. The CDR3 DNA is TGTGCCAGCAGCTTAGGGGGGACACCCTACAATGAGCAGTTCTTC.

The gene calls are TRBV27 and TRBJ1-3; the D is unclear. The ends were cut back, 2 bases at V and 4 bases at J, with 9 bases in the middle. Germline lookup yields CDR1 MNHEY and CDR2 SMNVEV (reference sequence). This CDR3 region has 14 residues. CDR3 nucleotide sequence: TGTGCCAGCAGTTTAAACGGCGGAGGAAACACCATATATTTT. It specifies CASSLNGGGNTIYF.

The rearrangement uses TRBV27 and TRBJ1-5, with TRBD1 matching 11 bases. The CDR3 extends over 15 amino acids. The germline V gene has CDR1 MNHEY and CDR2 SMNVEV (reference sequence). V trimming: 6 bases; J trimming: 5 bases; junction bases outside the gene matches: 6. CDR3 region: CASSQDRGQHQPQHF. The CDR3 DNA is TGTGCCAGCAGCCAGGACAGGGGGCAACATCAGCCCCAGCATTTT.

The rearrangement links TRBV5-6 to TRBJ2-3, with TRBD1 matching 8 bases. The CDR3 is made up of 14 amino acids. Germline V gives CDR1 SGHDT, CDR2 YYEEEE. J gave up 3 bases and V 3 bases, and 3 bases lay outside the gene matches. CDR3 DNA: TGTGCCAGCAGCTCGACAGGGGCGACAGATACGCAGTATTTT. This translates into CASSSTGATDTQYF. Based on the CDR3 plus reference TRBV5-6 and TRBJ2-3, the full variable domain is DAGVTQSPTHLIKTRGQQVTLRCSPKSGHDTVSWYQQALGQGPQFIFQYYEEEERQRGNFPDRFSGHQFPNYSSELNVNALLLGDSALYLCASSSTGATDTQYFGPGTRLTVL.

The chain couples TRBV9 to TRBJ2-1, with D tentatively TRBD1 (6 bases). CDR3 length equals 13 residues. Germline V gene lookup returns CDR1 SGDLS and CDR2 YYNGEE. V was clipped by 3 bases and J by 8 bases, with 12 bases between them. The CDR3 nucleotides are TGTGCCAGCAGCGCTGGGACAAGGTATGAGCAGTTCTTC. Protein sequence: CASSAGTRYEQFF.

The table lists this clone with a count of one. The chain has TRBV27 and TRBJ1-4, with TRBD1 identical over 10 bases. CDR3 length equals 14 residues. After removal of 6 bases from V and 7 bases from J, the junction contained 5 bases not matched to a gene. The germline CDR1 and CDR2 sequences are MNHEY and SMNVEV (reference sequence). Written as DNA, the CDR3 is TGTGCCAGCAGGACGGGACAGGGGCCTGAAAAACTGTTTTTT. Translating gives CASRTGQGPEKLFF.

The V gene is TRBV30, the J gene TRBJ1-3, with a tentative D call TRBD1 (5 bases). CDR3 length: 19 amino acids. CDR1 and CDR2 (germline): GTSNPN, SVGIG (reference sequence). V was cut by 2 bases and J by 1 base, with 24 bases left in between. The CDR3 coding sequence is TGTGCCTGGAGTATAGGGCCTTCTAGGGGCCGTCTATCTGGAAACACCATATATTTT. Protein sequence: CAWSIGPSRGRLSGNTIYF.

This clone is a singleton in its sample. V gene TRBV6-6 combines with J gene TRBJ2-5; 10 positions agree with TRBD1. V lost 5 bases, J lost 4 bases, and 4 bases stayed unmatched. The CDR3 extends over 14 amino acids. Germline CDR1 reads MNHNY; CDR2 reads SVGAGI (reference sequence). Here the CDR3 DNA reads TGTGCCAGCAGTCAGACAGGGGGCAGAGAGACCCAGTACTTC. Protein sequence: CASSQTGGRETQYF.

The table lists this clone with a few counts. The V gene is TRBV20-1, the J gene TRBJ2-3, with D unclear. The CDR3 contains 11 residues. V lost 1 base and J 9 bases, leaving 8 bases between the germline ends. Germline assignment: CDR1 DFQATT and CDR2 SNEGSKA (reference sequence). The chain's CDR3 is CSARVQNTQYF. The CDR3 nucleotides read TGCAGTGCTAGAGTACAGAACACGCAGTATTTT.

Here the CDR3 reads CASSVESASEKLFF. The CDR3 DNA sequence: TGTGCCAGCAGCGTAGAGAGTGCTAGTGAAAAACTGTTTTTT. The gene calls are TRBV9 and TRBJ1-4; D is unclear. V lost 0 bases and J lost 7, with 10 bases in between. The V gene's germline CDR1 is SGDLS and CDR2 YYNGEE. The CDR3 covers 14 residues.

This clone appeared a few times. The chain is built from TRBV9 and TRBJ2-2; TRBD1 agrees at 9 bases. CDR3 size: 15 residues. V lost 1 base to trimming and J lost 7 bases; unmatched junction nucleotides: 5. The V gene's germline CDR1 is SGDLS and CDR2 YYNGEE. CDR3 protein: CASSVSGQGIGELFF. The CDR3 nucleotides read TGTGCCAGCAGCGTATCGGGACAGGGCATCGGGGAGCTGTTTTTT.

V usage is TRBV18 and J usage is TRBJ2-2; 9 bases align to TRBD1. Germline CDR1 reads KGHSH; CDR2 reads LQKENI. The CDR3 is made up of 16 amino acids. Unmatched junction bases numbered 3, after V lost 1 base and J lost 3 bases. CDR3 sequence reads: CASSPQGTGYTGELFF. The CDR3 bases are TGTGCCAGCTCACCACAAGGGACAGGGTACACCGGGGAGCTGTTTTTT.

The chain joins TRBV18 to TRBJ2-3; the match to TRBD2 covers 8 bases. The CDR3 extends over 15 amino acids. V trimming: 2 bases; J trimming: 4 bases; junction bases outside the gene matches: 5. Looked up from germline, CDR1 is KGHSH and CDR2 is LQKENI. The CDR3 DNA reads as TGTGCCAGCTCACCAGGAGCGGGAGAGGCAGATACGCAGTATTTT. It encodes CASSPGAGEADTQYF.

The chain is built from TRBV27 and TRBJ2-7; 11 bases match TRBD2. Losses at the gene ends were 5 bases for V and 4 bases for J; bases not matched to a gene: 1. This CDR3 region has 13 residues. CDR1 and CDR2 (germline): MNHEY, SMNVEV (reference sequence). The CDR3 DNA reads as TGTGCCAGCAGTGTAGCGGGAGGGTACGAGCAGTACTTC. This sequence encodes CASSVAGGYEQYF.

CDR3 bases: TGTGCCAGCTGCCAAGGACAGGGACTACCGGGCGAGCAGTACTTC. Translation gives CASCQGQGLPGEQYF. The genes are TRBV18 and TRBJ2-7; possible D gene TRBD1, 8 bases. Germline-derived CDR1 and CDR2 are KGHSH and LQKENI. V gave up 7 bases and J gave up 6 bases, with 22 bases separating them. This CDR3 comprises 15 residues.

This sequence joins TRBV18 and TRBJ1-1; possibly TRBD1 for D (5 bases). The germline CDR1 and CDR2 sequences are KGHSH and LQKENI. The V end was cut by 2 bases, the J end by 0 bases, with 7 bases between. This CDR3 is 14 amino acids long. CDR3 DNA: TGTGCCAGCTCACCAAACAGGATGAACACTGAAGCTTTCTTT. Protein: CASSPNRMNTEAFF.

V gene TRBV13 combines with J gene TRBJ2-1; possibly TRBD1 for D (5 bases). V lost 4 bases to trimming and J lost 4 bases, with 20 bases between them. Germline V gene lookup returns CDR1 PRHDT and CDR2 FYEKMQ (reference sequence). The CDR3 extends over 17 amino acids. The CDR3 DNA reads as TGTGCCAGCAGCTACTTTCGAGTAGGGGTAGGTTACAATGAGCAGTTCTTC. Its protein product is CASSYFRVGVGYNEQFF.